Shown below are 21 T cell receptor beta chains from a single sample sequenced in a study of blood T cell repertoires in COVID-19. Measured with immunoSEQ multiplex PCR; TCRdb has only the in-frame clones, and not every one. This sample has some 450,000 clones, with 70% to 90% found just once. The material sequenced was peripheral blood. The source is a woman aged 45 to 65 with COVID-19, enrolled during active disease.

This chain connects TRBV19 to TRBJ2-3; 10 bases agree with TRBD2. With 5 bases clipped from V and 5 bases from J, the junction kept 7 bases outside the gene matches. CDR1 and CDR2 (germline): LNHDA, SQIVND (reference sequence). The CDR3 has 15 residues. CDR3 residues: CASSGTSVWVDTQYF. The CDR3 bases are TGTGCCAGTAGTGGGACTAGCGTATGGGTAGATACGCAGTATTTT.

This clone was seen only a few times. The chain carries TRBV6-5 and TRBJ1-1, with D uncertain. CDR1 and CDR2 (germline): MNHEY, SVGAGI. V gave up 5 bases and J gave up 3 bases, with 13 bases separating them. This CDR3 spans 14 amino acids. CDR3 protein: CASSLREGDTEAFF. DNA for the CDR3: TGTGCCAGCAGTCTCCGGGAGGGAGACACTGAAGCTTTCTTT.

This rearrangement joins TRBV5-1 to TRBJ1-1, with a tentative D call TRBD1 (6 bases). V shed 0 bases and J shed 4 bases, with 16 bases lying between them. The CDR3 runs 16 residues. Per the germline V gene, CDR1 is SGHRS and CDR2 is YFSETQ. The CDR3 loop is CASSLEGDLTTTEAFF. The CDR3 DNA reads TGCGCCAGCAGCTTGGAGGGGGACCTAACTACCACTGAAGCTTTCTTT.

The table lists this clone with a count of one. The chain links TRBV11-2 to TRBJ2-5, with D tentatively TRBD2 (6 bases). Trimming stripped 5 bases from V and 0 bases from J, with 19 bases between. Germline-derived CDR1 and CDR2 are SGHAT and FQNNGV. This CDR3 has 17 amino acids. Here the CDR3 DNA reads TGTGCCAGCAGCGCAGATAAGGACTATCCGTACCAAGAGACCCAGTACTTC. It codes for CASSADKDYPYQETQYF.

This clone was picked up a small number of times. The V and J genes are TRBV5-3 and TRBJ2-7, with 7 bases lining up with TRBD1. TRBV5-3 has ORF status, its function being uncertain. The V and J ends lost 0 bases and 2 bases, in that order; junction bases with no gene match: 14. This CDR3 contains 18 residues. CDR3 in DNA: TGTGCCAGAAGCTTGGAGTGGACGGGACAGAGAGGCCCCTACGAGCAGTACTTC. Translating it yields CARSLEWTGQRGPYEQYF.

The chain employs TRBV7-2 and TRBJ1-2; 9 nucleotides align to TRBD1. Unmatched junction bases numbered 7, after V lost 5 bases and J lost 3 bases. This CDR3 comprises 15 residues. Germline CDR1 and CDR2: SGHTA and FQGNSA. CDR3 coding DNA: TGTGCCAGCAGCCCCATGGGACAGGGATACTATGGCTACACCTTC. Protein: CASSPMGQGYYGYTF. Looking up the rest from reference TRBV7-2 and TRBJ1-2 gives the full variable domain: GAGVSQSPSNKVTEKGKDVELRCDPISGHTALYWYRQSLGQGLEFLIYFQGNSAPDKSGLPSDRFSAERTGGSVSTLTIQRTQQEDSAVYLCASSPMGQGYYGYTFGSGTRLTVV.

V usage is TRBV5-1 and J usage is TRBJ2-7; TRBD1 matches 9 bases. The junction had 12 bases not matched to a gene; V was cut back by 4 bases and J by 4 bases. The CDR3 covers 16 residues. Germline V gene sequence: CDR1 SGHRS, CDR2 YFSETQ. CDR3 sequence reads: CASSGHGTGRPYEQYF. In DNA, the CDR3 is TGCGCCAGCAGCGGCCACGGGACAGGGCGGCCGTACGAGCAGTACTTC.

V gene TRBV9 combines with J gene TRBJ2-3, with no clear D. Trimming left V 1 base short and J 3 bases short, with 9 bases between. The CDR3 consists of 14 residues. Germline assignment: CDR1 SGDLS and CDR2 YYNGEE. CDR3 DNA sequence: TGTGCCAGCAGCGTATCCACGAGGACAGATACGCAGTATTTT. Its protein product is CASSVSTRTDTQYF.

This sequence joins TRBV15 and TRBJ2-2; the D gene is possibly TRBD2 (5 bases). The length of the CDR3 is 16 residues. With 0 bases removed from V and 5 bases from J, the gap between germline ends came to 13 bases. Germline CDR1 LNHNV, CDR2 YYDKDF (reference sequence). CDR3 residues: CATSRDPGRGTGELFF. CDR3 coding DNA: TGTGCCACCAGCAGAGATCCGGGCCGCGGGACCGGGGAGCTGTTTTTT.

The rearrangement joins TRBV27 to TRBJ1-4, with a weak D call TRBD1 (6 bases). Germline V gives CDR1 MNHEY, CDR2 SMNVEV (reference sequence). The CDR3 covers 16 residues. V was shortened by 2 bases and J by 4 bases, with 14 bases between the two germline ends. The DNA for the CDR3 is TGTGCCAGCAGTTTACGTTCACAGGGAGTTAATGAAAAACTGTTTTTT. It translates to CASSLRSQGVNEKLFF. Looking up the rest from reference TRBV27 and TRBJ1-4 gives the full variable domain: EAQVTQNPRYLITVTGKKLTVTCSQNMNHEYMSWYRQDPGLGLRQIYYSMNVEVTDKGDVPEGYKVSRKEKRNFPLILESPSPNQTSLYFCASSLRSQGVNEKLFFGSGTQLSVL.

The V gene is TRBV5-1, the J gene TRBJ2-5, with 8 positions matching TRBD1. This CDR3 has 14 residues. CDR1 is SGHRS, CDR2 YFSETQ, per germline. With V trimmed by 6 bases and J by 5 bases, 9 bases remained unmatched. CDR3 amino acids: CASKGSGGSETQYF. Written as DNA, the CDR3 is TGCGCCAGCAAAGGCTCAGGGGGCTCCGAGACCCAGTACTTC.

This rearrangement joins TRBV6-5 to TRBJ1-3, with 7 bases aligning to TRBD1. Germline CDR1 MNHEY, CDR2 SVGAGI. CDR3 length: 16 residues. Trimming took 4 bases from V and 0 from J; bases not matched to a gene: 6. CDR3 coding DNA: TGTGCCAGCAGTTCGGGACAGCCTTACTCTGGAAACACCATATATTTT. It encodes CASSSGQPYSGNTIYF.

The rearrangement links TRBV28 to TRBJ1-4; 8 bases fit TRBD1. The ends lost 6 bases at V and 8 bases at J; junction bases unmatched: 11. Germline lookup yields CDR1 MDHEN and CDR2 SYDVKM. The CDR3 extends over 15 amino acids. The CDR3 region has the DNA TGTGCCAGCAGGTCAGGGGGCGTGTTTAAGGAAAAACTGTTTTTT. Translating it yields CASRSGGVFKEKLFF.

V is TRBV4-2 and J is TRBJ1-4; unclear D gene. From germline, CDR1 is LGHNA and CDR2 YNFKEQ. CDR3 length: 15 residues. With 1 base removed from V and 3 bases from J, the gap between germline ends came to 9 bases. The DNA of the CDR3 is TGTGCCAGCAGCCAAGGAATGGCCCCTAATGAAAAACTGTTTTTT. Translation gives CASSQGMAPNEKLFF.

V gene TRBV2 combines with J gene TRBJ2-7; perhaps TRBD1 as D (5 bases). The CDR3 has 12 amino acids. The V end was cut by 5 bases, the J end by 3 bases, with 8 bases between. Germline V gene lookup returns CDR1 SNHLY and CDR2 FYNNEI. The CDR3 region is CASSSDIYEQYF. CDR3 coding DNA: TGTGCCAGCAGTTCGGACATCTACGAGCAGTACTTC.

DNA for the CDR3: TGTGCCAGCAGGACGAGGCGCTCCTACGAGCAGTACTTC. Protein: CASRTRRSYEQYF. The chain combines TRBV12-3 or TRBV12-4 with TRBJ2-7; D unresolved. The ends were cut back, 6 bases at V and 0 bases at J, with 9 bases in the middle. The CDR3 has 13 residues.

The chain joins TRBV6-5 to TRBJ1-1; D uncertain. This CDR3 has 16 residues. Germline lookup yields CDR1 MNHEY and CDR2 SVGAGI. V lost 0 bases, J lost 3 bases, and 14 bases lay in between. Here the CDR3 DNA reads TGTGCCAGCAGTTACTCGGGCAGTACGAGGGACACTGAAGCTTTCTTT. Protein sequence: CASSYSGSTRDTEAFF.

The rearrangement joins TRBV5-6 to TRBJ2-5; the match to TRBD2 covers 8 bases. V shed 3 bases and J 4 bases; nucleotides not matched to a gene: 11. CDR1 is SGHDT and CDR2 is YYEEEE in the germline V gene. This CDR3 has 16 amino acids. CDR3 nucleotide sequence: TGTGCCAGCAGCTCAGAAGCGGGGGCGCTACCAGAGACCCAGTACTTC. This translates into CASSSEAGALPETQYF.

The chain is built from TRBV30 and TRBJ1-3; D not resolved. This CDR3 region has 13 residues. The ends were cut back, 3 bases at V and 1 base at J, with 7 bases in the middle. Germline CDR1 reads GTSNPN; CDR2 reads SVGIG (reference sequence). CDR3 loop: CAWRRLSGNTIYF. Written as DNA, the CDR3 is TGTGCCTGGAGAAGACTATCTGGAAACACCATATATTTT.

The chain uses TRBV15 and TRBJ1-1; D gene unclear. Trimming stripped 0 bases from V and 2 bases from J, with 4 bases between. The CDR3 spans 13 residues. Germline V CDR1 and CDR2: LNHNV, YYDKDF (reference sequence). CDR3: CATSRDLNTEAFF. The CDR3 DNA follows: TGTGCCACCAGCAGAGATCTTAACACTGAAGCTTTCTTT.

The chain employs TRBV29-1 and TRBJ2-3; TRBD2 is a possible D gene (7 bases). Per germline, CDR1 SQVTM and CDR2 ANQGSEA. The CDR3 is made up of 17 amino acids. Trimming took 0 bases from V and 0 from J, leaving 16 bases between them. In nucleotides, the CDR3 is TGCAGCGTTGAAGATCGGGAGGCAGGGGCTAGCACAGATACGCAGTATTTT. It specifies CSVEDREAGASTDTQYF.